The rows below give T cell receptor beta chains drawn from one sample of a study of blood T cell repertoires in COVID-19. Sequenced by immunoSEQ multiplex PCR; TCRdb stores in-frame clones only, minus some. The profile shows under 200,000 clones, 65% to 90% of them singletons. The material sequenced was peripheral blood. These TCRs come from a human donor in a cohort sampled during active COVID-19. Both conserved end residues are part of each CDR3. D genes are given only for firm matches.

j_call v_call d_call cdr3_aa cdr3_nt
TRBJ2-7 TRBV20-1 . CSARQGYEQYF TGCAGTGCTAGACAGGGTTACGAGCAGTACTTC
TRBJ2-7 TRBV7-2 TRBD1 CASSSRDRAYEQYF TGTGCCAGCAGCTCCCGGGACAGGGCCTACGAGCAGTACTTC
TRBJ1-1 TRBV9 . CASSSHGNTEAFF TGTGCCAGCAGCTCCCACGGTAACACTGAAGCTTTCTTT
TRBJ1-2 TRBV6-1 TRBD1 CASSEANFRTGDRGYTF TGTGCCAGCAGTGAAGCGAATTTCCGGACAGGGGATCGTGGCTACACCTTC
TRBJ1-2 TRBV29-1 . CSVAGQYTNYGYTF TGCAGCGTGGCTGGACAGTACACTAACTATGGCTACACCTTC
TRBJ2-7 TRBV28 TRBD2 CASSFRMIAGGSYEQYF TGTGCCAGCAGTTTCAGGATGATAGCGGGAGGCTCCTACGAGCAGTACTTC
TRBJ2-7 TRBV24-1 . CATSDLKPTGHYEQYF TGTGCCACCAGTGATTTGAAACCGACAGGTCACTACGAGCAGTACTTC
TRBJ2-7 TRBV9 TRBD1 CASSVGGQPYEQYF TGTGCCAGCAGCGTAGGGGGACAGCCCTACGAGCAGTACTTC
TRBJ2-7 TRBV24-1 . CATSDSAGREQYF TGTGCCACCAGTGATTCGGCGGGGCGCGAGCAGTACTTC
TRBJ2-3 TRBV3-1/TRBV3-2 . CASSGALCTDTQYF TGTGCCAGCAGCGGGGCCCTGTGCACAGATACGCAGTATTTT
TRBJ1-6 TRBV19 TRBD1 CASTPGQGYSPLHF TGTGCCAGCACGCCGGGACAGGGGTATTCACCCCTCCACTTT